These 4 T cell receptor beta chains originate from one sample sequenced in a study of T-cell reconstitution after alpha-beta-depleted transplantation in children. Unique molecular identifiers were incorporated during preparation of the TCRbeta library. TCRdb redid the calling of the PCR reads with MiXCR, one entry per CDR3 protein. The table includes about 72,000 distinct CDR3 sequences, about 7.3% detected once. Here the sequenced sample was PBMCs from the stem cell graft donor, taken from the stem cell graft. These receptors were obtained from a human donor who donated a stem cell graft to a child with acute lymphoblastic leukemia.

This clonotype has at least ten counts. The chain is built from TRBV29-1 and TRBJ1-1; possibly TRBD1 for D (6 bases). The CDR3 extends over 11 amino acids. Germline V lookup: CDR1 SQVTM, CDR2 ANQGSEA. Trimming left V 6 bases short and J 6 bases short, with 11 bases between. DNA of the CDR3: TGCAGCGTGGAGACAGGTCCTGAAGCTTTCTTT. Amino acids: CSVETGPEAFF.

This clonotype came up many times. The genes are TRBV7-8 and TRBJ2-2; 9 nucleotides agree with TRBD2. The germline V gene encodes CDR1 SGHVS and CDR2 FQNEAQ. This CDR3 spans 17 amino acids. The trim removed 1 base at V and 6 bases at J, leaving 9 bases unmatched. The chain's CDR3 is CASSLGVSGSAAGELFF. The CDR3, as DNA: TGTGCCAGCAGCTTAGGGGTTAGCGGGAGTGCAGCCGGGGAGCTGTTTTTT.

This clonotype was recorded at least ten times. The chain couples TRBV20-1 to TRBJ2-5, with TRBD1 identical over 10 bases. CDR3 length: 19 amino acids. Trimming took 5 bases from V and 3 from J; bases not matched to a gene: 21. Germline-derived CDR1 and CDR2 are DFQATT and SNEGSKA (reference sequence). The CDR3 DNA is TGCAGTGCTGGCCCTTTGGGAGGGACAGGGGAGGCCCCAAAAGAGACCCAGTACTTC. Translation: CSAGPLGGTGEAPKETQYF.

This rearrangement joins TRBV7-6 to TRBJ2-3, with 10 bases matching TRBD2. V dropped 5 bases and J dropped 5; count of bases not matched to a gene: 7. This CDR3 is built from 15 residues. Germline V gene sequence: CDR1 SGHVS, CDR2 FNYEAQ. CDR3 nucleotide sequence: TGTGCCAGCAGCACAGCGGGGGGGCAAGGAGATACGCAGTATTTT. Translation gives CASSTAGGQGDTQYF.